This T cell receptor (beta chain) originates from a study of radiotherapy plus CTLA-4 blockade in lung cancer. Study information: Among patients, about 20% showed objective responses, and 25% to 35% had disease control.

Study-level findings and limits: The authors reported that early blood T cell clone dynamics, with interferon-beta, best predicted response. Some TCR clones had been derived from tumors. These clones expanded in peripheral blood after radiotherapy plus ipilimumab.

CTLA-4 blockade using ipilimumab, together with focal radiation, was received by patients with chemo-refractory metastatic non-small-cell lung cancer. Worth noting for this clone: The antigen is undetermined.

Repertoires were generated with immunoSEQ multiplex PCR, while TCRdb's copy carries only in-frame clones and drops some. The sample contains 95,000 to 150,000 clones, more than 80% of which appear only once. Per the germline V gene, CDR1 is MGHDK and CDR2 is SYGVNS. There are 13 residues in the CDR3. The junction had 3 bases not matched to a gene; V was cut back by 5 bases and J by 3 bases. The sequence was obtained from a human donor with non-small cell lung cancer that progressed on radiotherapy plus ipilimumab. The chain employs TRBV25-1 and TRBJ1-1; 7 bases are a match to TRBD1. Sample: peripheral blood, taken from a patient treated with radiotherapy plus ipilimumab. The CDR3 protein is CASSLQGYTEAFF. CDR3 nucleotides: TGTGCCAGCAGTTTACAGGGGTACACTGAAGCTTTCTTT.